These T cell receptor beta chains were read from a single sample in a study of blood T cell repertoires in COVID-19. Sequencing used immunoSEQ multiplex PCR; TCRdb keeps in-frame clones, though not all of them. The profile shows 70,000 to 80,000 clones, approximately 80% of them singletons. The sample consisted of peripheral blood. The receptors here all came from a man older than 75 with acute or convalescent COVID-19. CDR3s include the opening cysteine and the closing phenylalanine or tryptophan. A D gene is named only where the DNA matches it firmly. For some rows the clone size is stated as once, few or many, or as a class when expanded; others skip it.

. | TRBJ2-1 | TRBD2 | TRBV4-1 | TGCGCCAGCAGCCGAGGACTAGGCGTCTACAATGAGCAGTTCTTC | CASSRGLGVYNEQFF
few | TRBJ2-1 | TRBD1 | TRBV27 | TGTGCCAGCAGTTTTTCAGGGGGCACCTACAATGAGCAGTTCTTC | CASSFSGGTYNEQFF
. | TRBJ1-2 | . | TRBV10-1 | TGCGCCAGCAGTGAGGCGGGTAACTATGGCTACACCTTC | CASSEAGNYGYTF
. | TRBJ1-2 | . | TRBV4-2 | TGTGCCAGCAGCAAACCCGGGACCGGGACTGCTAACTATGGCTACACCTTC | CASSKPGTGTANYGYTF
. | TRBJ2-1 | TRBD2 | TRBV28 | TGTGCCAGCAGTACTGGGGGACTAGCGGGGATCTCCTACAATGAGCAGTTCTTC | CASSTGGLAGISYNEQFF
. | TRBJ1-3 | . | TRBV5-6 | TGTGCCAGCAGCTTCCCCCCGGGGAACACCATATATTTT | CASSFPPGNTIYF
. | TRBJ1-1 | . | TRBV23-1 | TGCGCCAGCAGGGGGGGGTTCACTGAAGCTTTCTTT | CASRGGFTEAFF
few | TRBJ2-1 | TRBD1 | TRBV5-1 | TGCGCCAGCAGCTTGGCGGGACAGGGGCCCAACAATGAGCAGTTCTTC | CASSLAGQGPNNEQFF
. | TRBJ2-5 | TRBD1 | TRBV7-6 | TGTGCCAGCAGTTTTTACAGGGGGCGCCGAGAGACCCAGTACTTC | CASSFYRGRRETQYF
. | TRBJ1-2 | TRBD1 | TRBV10-3 | TGTGCCATCAGCGGAGAGGGGGCCAAGAGCTATGGCTACACCTTC | CAISGEGAKSYGYTF
. | TRBJ1-1 | . | TRBV5-5 | TGTGCCAGCAGCGTACCCCAGGGGTCTGTCACTATGAACACTGAAGCTTTCTTT | CASSVPQGSVTMNTEAFF
. | TRBJ2-1 | TRBD1 | TRBV12-5 | TGTGCTAGCAAAACAGGGGACAATGAGCAGTTCTTC | CASKTGDNEQFF
. | TRBJ1-3 | . | TRBV10-1 | TGCGCCAGCAGTCTCGGGGACATTGGAAACACCATATATTTT | CASSLGDIGNTIYF
. | TRBJ1-1 | TRBD1 | TRBV27 | TGTGCCAGCAGTTTACTACGGGACAGGAAGAAGAACACTGAAGCTTTCTTT | CASSLLRDRKKNTEAFF
once | TRBJ2-3 | . | TRBV21-1 | TGTGCCAGCAGGCGACAGGGGGGTACAGATACGCAGTATTTT | CASRRQGGTDTQYF
. | TRBJ2-3 | TRBD2 | TRBV4-2 | TGTGCCAGCAGTCCAGGGAGGGCAGATACGCAGTATTTT | CASSPGRADTQYF
. | TRBJ2-7 | TRBD1 | TRBV18 | TGTGCCAGCTCAACCTTTGACAGGGACCACGAGCAGTACTTC | CASSTFDRDHEQYF
. | TRBJ2-3 | . | TRBV29-1 | TGCAGCGTTGCGATCGGACAGCTTAGCACAGATACGCAGTATTTT | CSVAIGQLSTDTQYF
. | TRBJ2-1 | TRBD2 | TRBV7-9 | TGTGCCAGCAGCCCACAACGCCTAGCGGGACTTCGCAATGAGCAGTTCTTC | CASSPQRLAGLRNEQFF
once | TRBJ1-2 | . | TRBV28 | TGTGCCAGCAGTTTTGAGCCAGGGTATTATGGCTACACCTTC | CASSFEPGYYGYTF
. | TRBJ1-3 | . | TRBV6-1 | TGTGCCAGCATTGACCGAGGGCGTCTCTCTGGAAACACCATATATTTT | CASIDRGRLSGNTIYF
few | TRBJ1-1 | . | TRBV3-1/TRBV3-2 | TGTGCCAGCAGCCAAGGGCGGGAAAACACTGAAGCTTTCTTT | CASSQGRENTEAFF
few | TRBJ2-3 | TRBD2 | TRBV7-2 | TGTGCCAGCAGCGACACTCCAAGGCTAGCGGGGCCTAGGGGAGATACGCAGTATTTT | CASSDTPRLAGPRGDTQYF
. | TRBJ2-1 | TRBD1 | TRBV6-5 | TGTGCCGCCTGGGACAGGGTAGGCAATGAGCAGTTCTTC | CAAWDRVGNEQFF
few | TRBJ1-5 | . | TRBV12-3/TRBV12-4 | TGTGCCAGCAGCATAGGCAATCAGCCCCAGCATTTT | CASSIGNQPQHF
. | TRBJ2-3 | . | TRBV5-8 | TGTGCCAGCAGCTTGGGGCGGGGAAAGGATACGCAGTATTTT | CASSLGRGKDTQYF
once | TRBJ2-2 | TRBD2 | TRBV7-3 | TGTGCCAGCAGCTTAAGAGCTAGCGGGAGACGGACCGGGGAGCTGTTTTTT | CASSLRASGRRTGELFF
. | TRBJ2-1 | . | TRBV15 | TGTGCCACCAGCAGAGATCTGGGGCAGGGGCGTAATGAGCAGTTCTTC | CATSRDLGQGRNEQFF
once | TRBJ2-2 | TRBD1 | TRBV3-1/TRBV3-2 | TGTGCCAGCGGCCGACAGGGGATCCCCGGGGAGCTGTTTTTT | CASGRQGIPGELFF
. | TRBJ2-7 | TRBD2 | TRBV7-9 | TGTGCCAGCAGCCCTACGGGGGGGAAGGGGTTCTACGAGCAGTACTTC | CASSPTGGKGFYEQYF
. | TRBJ2-1 | . | TRBV9 | TGTGCCAGCAGCGTGGGTCAGGGGGGTGACAATGAGCAGTTCTTC | CASSVGQGGDNEQFF
. | TRBJ1-1 | TRBD1 | TRBV7-2 | TGTGCCAGCAGCCTCGGATCGCTAGGGGGCCGGACTGAAGCTTTCTTT | CASSLGSLGGRTEAFF
few | TRBJ1-1 | . | TRBV24-1 | TGTGCCACCAGTCAGACAGGAGAAGCTTTCTTT | CATSQTGEAFF
. | TRBJ1-5 | TRBD1 | TRBV28 | TGTGCCAGCAGTTCCGGACAGGGAGATCAGCCCCAGCATTTT | CASSSGQGDQPQHF
. | TRBJ1-2 | TRBD1 | TRBV5-4 | TGTGCCAGCAGCCCAGGGACAGGGTATGGCTACACCTTC | CASSPGTGYGYTF
. | TRBJ1-1 | . | TRBV9 | TGTGCCAGCAGCGTTACAGGGAGGGACACTGAAGCTTTCTTT | CASSVTGRDTEAFF
. | TRBJ2-5 | TRBD1 | TRBV29-1 | TGCAGCGTGGGACAGGGGACTGGGGAGACCCAGTACTTC | CSVGQGTGETQYF
. | TRBJ2-3 | . | TRBV4-1 | TGCGCCAGCAGCCAACCGGGAGCAGATACGCAGTATTTT | CASSQPGADTQYF
few | TRBJ2-7 | . | TRBV28 | TGTGCCAGCACTCCAGGGCCCCACGAGCAGTACTTC | CASTPGPHEQYF
. | TRBJ2-5 | TRBD1 | TRBV28 | TGTGCCAGCAGTCGACAGGGTGCGGAGACCCAGTACTTC | CASSRQGAETQYF
. | TRBJ2-7 | TRBD1 | TRBV7-2 | TGTGCCAGCAGCCTCACAGGGGGGTACTCCTACGAGCAGTACTTC | CASSLTGGYSYEQYF
once | TRBJ2-2 | TRBD1 | TRBV5-1 | TGCGCCAGCAGCAAGCTCGGGACAGCGAACACCGGGGAGCTGTTTTTT | CASSKLGTANTGELFF
. | TRBJ2-5 | . | TRBV19 | TGTGCCAGTAGTATACGGGCAGGGGAGTGGACCCAGTACTTC | CASSIRAGEWTQYF
. | TRBJ2-5 | TRBD2 | TRBV4-3 | TGCGCCAGCAGCCAAGAGTTGCTAGCGGGAGAAGAGACCCAGTACTTC | CASSQELLAGEETQYF
. | TRBJ2-2 | . | TRBV11-3 | TGTGCCAGCAGCTTAGGCAGGGTATCACAGACCGGGGAGCTGTTTTTT | CASSLGRVSQTGELFF